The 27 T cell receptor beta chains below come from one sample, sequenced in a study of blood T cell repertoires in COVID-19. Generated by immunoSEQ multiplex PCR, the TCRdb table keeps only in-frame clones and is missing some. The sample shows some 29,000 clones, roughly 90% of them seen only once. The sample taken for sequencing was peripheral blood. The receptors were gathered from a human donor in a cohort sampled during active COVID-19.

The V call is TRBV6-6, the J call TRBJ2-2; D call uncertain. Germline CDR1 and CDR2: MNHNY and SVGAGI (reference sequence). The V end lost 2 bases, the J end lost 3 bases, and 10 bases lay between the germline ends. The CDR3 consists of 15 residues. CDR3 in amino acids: CASSYNQADTGELFF. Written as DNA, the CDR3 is TGTGCCAGCAGTTACAACCAGGCCGACACCGGGGAGCTGTTTTTT.

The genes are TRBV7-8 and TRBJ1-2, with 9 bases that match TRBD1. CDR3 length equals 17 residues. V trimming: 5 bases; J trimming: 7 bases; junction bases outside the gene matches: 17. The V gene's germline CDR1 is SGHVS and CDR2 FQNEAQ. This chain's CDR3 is CASSLKSTGTGMSGYTF. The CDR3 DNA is TGTGCCAGCAGCCTAAAATCAACCGGGACAGGGATGAGTGGCTACACCTTC. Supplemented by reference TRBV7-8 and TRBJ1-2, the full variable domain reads GAGVSQSPRYKVAKRGQDVALRCDPISGHVSLFWYQQALGQGPEFLTYFQNEAQLDKSGLPSDRFFAERPEGSVSTLKIQRTQQEDSAVYLCASSLKSTGTGMSGYTFGSGTRLTVV.

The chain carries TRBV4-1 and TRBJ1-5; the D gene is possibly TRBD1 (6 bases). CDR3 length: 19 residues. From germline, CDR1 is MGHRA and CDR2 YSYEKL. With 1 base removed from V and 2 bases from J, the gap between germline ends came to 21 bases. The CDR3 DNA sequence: TGCGCCAGCAGCCAAGGGGTCAGGGGACCCTATTATCGCAATCAGCCCCAGCATTTT. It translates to CASSQGVRGPYYRNQPQHF.

In nucleotides, the CDR3 is TGTGCCAGCAGCTCTCGGGACAGGGGGCTATCGTCACCCCTCCACTTT. Amino acids: CASSSRDRGLSSPLHF. The chain recombines TRBV5-4 with TRBJ1-6; TRBD1 agrees at 12 bases. Germline CDR1 reads SGHNT; CDR2 reads YYREEE (reference sequence). The CDR3 runs 16 residues. Unmatched junction bases numbered 8, after V lost 3 bases and J lost 10 bases. Variable domain in full (rest from reference TRBV5-4 and TRBJ1-6): ETGVTQSPTHLIKTRGQQVTLRCSSQSGHNTVSWYQQALGQGPQFIFQYYREEENGRGNFPPRFSGLQFPNYSSELNVNALELDDSALYLCASSSRDRGLSSPLHFGNGTRLTVT.

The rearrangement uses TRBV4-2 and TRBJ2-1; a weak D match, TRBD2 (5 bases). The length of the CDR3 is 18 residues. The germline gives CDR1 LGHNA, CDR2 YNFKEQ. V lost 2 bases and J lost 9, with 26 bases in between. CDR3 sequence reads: CASSQSASAAWLLVEQFF. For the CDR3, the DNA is TGTGCCAGCAGCCAATCCGCCTCAGCGGCTTGGCTCCTCGTTGAGCAGTTCTTC.

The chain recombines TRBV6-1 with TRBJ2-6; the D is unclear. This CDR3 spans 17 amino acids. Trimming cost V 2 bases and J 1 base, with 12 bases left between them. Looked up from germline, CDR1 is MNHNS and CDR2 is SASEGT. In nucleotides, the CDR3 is TGTGCCAGCAGTGAACACCCGCGAGTATCTGGGGCCAACGTCCTGACTTTC. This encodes CASSEHPRVSGANVLTF.

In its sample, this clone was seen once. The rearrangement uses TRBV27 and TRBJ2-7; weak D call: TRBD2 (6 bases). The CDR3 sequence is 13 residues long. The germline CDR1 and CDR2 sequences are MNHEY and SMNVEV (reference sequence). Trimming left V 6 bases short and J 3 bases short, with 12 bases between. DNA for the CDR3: TGTGCCAGCAGGGCGGGACGGGTCTACGAGCAGTACTTC. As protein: CASRAGRVYEQYF.

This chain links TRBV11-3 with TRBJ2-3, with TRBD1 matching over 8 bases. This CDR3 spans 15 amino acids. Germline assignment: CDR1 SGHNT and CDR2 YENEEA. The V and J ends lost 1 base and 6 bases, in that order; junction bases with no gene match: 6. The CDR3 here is CASSLGGGQGDTQYF. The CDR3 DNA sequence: TGTGCCAGCAGCTTAGGGGGTGGACAGGGCGATACGCAGTATTTT.

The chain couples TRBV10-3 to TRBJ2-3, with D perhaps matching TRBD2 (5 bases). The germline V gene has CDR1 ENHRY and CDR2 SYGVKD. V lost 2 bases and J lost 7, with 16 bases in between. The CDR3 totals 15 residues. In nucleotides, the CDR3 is TGTGCCATCAGTGAGGTCAGCGGTCCCTCGCATACGCAGTATTTT. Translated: CAISEVSGPSHTQYF.

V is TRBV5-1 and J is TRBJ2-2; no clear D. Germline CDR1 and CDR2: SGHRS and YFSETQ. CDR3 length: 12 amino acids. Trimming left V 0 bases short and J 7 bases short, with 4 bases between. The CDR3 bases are TGCGCCAGCAGCTTGGAATACGGGGAGCTGTTTTTT. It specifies CASSLEYGELFF.

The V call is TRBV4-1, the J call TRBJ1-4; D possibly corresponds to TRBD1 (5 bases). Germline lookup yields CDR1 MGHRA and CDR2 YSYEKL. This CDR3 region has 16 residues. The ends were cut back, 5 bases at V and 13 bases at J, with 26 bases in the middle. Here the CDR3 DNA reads TGCGCCAGCAGCGACGGACCCGCAGACCAGGGAAAGGCACTGTTTTTT. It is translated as CASSDGPADQGKALFF.

CDR3 coding DNA: TGCGCCAGCAGTACTAGCGGGGGGGCCCTCGAGCAGTACTTC. As protein: CASSTSGGALEQYF. This chain links TRBV10-1 with TRBJ2-7; TRBD2 aligns across 13 bases. The germline V gene encodes CDR1 WNHNN and CDR2 SYGVQD (reference sequence). V shed 5 bases and J 6 bases; nucleotides not matched to a gene: 4. This CDR3 has 14 amino acids.

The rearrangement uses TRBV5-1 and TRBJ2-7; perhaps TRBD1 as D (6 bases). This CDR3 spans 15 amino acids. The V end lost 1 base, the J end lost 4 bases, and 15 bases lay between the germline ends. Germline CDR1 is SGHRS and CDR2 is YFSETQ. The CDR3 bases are TGCGCCAGCAGCTTGAGTTCAGGGGCTCTTTACGAGCAGTACTTC. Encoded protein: CASSLSSGALYEQYF.

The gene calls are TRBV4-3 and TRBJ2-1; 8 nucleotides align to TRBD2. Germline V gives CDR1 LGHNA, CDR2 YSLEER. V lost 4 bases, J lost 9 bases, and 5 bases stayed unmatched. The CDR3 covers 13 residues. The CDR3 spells CASSPRRGGEQFF. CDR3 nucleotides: TGCGCCAGCAGCCCTCGCCGGGGGGGTGAGCAGTTCTTC.

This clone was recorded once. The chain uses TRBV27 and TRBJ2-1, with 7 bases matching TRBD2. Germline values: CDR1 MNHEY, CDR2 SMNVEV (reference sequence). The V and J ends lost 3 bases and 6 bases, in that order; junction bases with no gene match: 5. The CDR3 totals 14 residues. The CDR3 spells CASSFLAALNEQFF. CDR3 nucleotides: TGTGCCAGCAGTTTTCTAGCGGCGCTCAATGAGCAGTTCTTC.

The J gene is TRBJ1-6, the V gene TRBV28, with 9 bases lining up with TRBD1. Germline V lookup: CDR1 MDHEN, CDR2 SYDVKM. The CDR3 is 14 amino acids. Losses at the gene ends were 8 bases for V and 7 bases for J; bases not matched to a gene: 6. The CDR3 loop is CASFDRGANSPLHF. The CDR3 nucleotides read TGTGCCAGCTTCGACAGGGGGGCAAATTCACCCCTCCACTTT.

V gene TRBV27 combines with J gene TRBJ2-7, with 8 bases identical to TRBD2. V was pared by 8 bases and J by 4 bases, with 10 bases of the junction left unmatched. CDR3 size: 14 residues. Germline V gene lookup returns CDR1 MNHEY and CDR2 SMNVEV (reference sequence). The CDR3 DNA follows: TGTGCCAGCGGCTCGGGACTAGTGGGGTACGAGCAGTACTTC. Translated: CASGSGLVGYEQYF.

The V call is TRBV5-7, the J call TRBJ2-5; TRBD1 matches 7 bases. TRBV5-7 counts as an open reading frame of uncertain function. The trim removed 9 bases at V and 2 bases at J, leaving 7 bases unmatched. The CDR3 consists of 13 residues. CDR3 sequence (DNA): TGTGCCACCCTTCCGGGACAGCAAGAGACCCAGTACTTC. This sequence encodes CATLPGQQETQYF.

CDR3 sequence: CASSIDAGGYRYSTDTQYF. The CDR3 nucleotides read TGTGCCAGTAGTATAGATGCCGGGGGATACAGATATAGCACAGATACGCAGTATTTT. This chain links TRBV19 with TRBJ2-3; perhaps TRBD2 as D (6 bases). This CDR3 has 19 residues. The germline V and J ends were trimmed by 0 bases and 0 bases, with 19 bases remaining between them. The germline V gene encodes CDR1 LNHDA and CDR2 SQIVND (reference sequence).

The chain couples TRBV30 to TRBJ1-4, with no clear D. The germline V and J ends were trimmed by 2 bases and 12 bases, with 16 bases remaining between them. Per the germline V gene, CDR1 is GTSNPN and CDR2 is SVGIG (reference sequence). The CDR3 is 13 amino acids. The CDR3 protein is CAWSPGPGIELFF. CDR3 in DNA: TGTGCCTGGAGTCCCGGCCCGGGTATCGAACTGTTTTTT.

The CDR3 loop is CATSDRTGFDEQFF. The CDR3 DNA follows: TGTGCCACCAGTGATCGGACAGGGTTCGATGAGCAGTTCTTC. The rearrangement links TRBV24-1 to TRBJ2-1, with 8 bases matching TRBD1. The CDR3 covers 14 residues. Trimming took 3 bases from V and 8 from J; bases not matched to a gene: 5. Germline-derived CDR1 and CDR2 are KGHDR and SFDVKD.

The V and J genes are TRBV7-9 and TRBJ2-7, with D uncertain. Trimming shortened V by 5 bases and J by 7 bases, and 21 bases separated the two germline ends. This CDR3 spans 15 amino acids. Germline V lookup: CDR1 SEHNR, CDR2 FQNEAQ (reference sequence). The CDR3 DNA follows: TGTGCCAGCAGCCCAACGAGGCTTACTGCCTTTGAGCAGTACTTC. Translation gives CASSPTRLTAFEQYF.

CDR3: CASSRTSGGFDEQFF. The CDR3, as DNA: TGTGCCAGCAGCAGGACTAGCGGGGGGTTCGATGAGCAGTTCTTC. This chain connects TRBV7-8 to TRBJ2-1, with 14 bases that match TRBD2. The V gene's germline CDR1 is SGHVS and CDR2 FQNEAQ. J lost 8 bases, V lost 5 bases, and 5 bases had no gene match. The CDR3 spans 15 residues.

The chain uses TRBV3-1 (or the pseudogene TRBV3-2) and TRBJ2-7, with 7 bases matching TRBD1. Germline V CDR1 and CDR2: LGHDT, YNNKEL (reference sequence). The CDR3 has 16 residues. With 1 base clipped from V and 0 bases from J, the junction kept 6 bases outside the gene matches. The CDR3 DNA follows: TGTGCCAGCAGCCAAGCGGGACAGATTTACTCCTACGAGCAGTACTTC. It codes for CASSQAGQIYSYEQYF.

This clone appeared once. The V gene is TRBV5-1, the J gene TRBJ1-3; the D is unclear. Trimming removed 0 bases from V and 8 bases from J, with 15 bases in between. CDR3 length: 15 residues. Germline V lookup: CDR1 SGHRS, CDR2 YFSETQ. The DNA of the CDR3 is TGCGCCAGCAGCTTGGGGCAGGCCTTCGGGGACACCATATATTTT. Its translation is CASSLGQAFGDTIYF. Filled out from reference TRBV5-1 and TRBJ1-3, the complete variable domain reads KAGVTQTPRYLIKTRGQQVTLSCSPISGHRSVSWYQQTPGQGLQFLFEYFSETQRNKGNFPGRFSGRQFSNSRSEMNVSTLELGDSALYLCASSLGQAFGDTIYFGEGSWLTVV.

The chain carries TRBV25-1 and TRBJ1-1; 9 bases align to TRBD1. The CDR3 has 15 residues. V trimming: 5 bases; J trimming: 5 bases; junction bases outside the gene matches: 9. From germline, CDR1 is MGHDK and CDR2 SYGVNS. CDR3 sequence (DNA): TGTGCCAGCAGTCCGTACGTGGGACAGGGAACTGAAGCTTTCTTT. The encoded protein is CASSPYVGQGTEAFF.

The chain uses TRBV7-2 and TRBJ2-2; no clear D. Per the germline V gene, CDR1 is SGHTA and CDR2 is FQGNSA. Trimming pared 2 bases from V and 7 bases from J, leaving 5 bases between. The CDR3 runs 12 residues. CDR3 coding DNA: TGTGCCAGCAGCTTACGTGTCGGGGAGCTGTTTTTT. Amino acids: CASSLRVGELFF.